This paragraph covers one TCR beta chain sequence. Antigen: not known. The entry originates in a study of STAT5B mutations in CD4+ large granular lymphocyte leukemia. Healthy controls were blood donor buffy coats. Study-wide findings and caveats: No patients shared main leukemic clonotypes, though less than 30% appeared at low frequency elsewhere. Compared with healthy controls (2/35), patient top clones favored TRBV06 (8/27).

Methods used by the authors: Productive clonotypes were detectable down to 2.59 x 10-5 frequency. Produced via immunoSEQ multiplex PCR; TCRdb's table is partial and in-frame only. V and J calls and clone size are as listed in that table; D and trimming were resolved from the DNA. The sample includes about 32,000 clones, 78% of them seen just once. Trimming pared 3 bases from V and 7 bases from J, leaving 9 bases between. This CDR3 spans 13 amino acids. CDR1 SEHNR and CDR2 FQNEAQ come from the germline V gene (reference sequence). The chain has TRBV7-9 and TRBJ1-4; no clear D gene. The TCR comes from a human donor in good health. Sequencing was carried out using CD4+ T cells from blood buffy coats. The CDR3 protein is CASSFQGSEKLFF. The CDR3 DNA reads TGTGCCAGCAGCTTTCAAGGGAGTGAAAAACTGTTTTTT. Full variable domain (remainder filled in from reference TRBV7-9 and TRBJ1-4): DTGVSQNPRHKITKRGQNVTFRCDPISEHNRLYWYRQTLGQGPEFLTYFQNEAQLEKSRLLSDRFSAERPKGSFSTLEIQRTEQGDSAMYLCASSFQGSEKLFFGSGTQLSVL.